Listed below are T cell receptor beta chains from one sample, sequenced in a study of blood T cell repertoires in COVID-19. Clones were sequenced by immunoSEQ multiplex PCR, and TCRdb holds only the in-frame ones, with some missing. The table shows 210,000 or so clones, with roughly 84% occurring only once. The sample consisted of peripheral blood. The source is a woman older than 75 with active or convalescent COVID-19. Both conserved end residues are part of each CDR3. A D gene is named only where the DNA matches it firmly. Only part of the rows carry a size: once, few, many, or a class if the clone is expanded.

clone_size	v_call	j_call	d_call	cdr3_aa	cdr3_nt
many	TRBV12-5	TRBJ1-6	NA	CASGLPNSPLHF	TGTGCTAGTGGTTTGCCGAATTCACCCCTCCACTTT
NA	TRBV7-6	TRBJ2-1	TRBD1	CASAGTGGSYNEQFF	TGTGCCAGCGCTGGGACAGGGGGGTCCTACAATGAGCAGTTCTTC
once	TRBV5-5	TRBJ2-3	NA	CASTNRNTDTQYF	TGTGCCAGCACTAACAGGAACACAGATACGCAGTATTTT
NA	TRBV11-2	TRBJ2-5	TRBD2	CASSTRGGGVQETQYF	TGTGCCAGCAGCACGAGGGGCGGGGGGGTCCAAGAGACCCAGTACTTC
NA	TRBV6-6	TRBJ2-5	NA	CASSTAEGWGETQYF	TGTGCCAGCAGTACAGCGGAGGGATGGGGAGAGACCCAGTACTTC
NA	TRBV9	TRBJ2-3	NA	CASSRGPMEDTQYF	TGTGCCAGCAGCCGTGGGCCTATGGAAGATACGCAGTATTTT
NA	TRBV28	TRBJ2-7	NA	CASSLLDSYEQYF	TGTGCCAGCAGTTTACTAGATTCCTACGAGCAGTACTTC
NA	TRBV7-8	TRBJ2-1	NA	CASSLTSSYNEQFF	TGTGCCAGCAGCCTCACCAGCTCCTACAATGAGCAGTTCTTC
NA	TRBV24-1	TRBJ2-2	NA	CATSDPNRYTGELFF	TGTGCCACCAGTGACCCGAACAGGTACACCGGGGAGCTGTTTTTT
NA	TRBV5-1	TRBJ1-2	TRBD1	CASSLGTGYGYTF	TGCGCCAGCAGCCTTGGGACAGGGTATGGCTACACCTTC
NA	TRBV6-6	TRBJ1-5	TRBD1	CASSRSFGTAPTYENQPQHF	TGTGCCAGCAGTCGATCCTTCGGGACAGCGCCCACGTATGAAAATCAGCCCCAGCATTTT
NA	TRBV5-1	TRBJ2-7	TRBD1	CASSGGQGMDEQYF	TGCGCCAGCAGCGGAGGACAGGGTATGGACGAGCAGTACTTC
few	TRBV2	TRBJ2-2	TRBD1	CASRTGGHGGELFF	TGTGCCAGCAGGACAGGGGGCCATGGCGGGGAGCTGTTTTTT
NA	TRBV6-4	TRBJ2-1	NA	CASSPTSSSYNEQFF	TGTGCCAGCAGTCCTACTAGCAGCTCCTACAATGAGCAGTTCTTC
once	TRBV6-6	TRBJ1-1	NA	CASSYFTQGGAFF	TGTGCCAGCAGTTACTTTACACAGGGTGGAGCTTTCTTT
NA	TRBV5-8	TRBJ1-2	NA	CASQYARGAAYGYTF	TGTGCCAGCCAATACGCGCGGGGGGCGGCCTATGGCTACACCTTC
NA	TRBV6-5	TRBJ1-5	TRBD1	CASGTGQNQPQHF	TGTGCCAGCGGGACAGGGCAAAATCAGCCCCAGCATTTT
NA	TRBV25-1	TRBJ2-5	NA	CASSEFNSQETQYF	TGTGCCAGCAGTGAATTTAACAGCCAAGAGACCCAGTACTTC
NA	TRBV11-1	TRBJ2-3	NA	CASSPQGGKADTQYF	TGTGCCAGCAGCCCCCAGGGTGGGAAGGCAGATACGCAGTATTTT
NA	TRBV18	TRBJ2-5	TRBD2	CASSPRTSGSQETQYF	TGTGCCAGCTCACCCCGGACTAGCGGGAGCCAAGAGACCCAGTACTTC
NA	TRBV12-3/TRBV12-4	TRBJ2-7	NA	CASKGGPTYEQYF	TGTGCCAGCAAAGGGGGACCCACCTACGAGCAGTACTTC
few	TRBV11-3	TRBJ2-1	NA	CASSWHFESYNEQFF	TGTGCCAGCAGCTGGCATTTCGAATCCTACAATGAGCAGTTCTTC
NA	TRBV28	TRBJ2-7	TRBD1	CASSSSLGQGAIYEQYF	TGTGCCAGCAGTTCCTCCCTGGGACAGGGGGCGATCTACGAGCAGTACTTC
NA	TRBV7-6	TRBJ1-1	NA	CASSLSDMRDTEAFF	TGTGCCAGCAGCTTGAGCGATATGCGTGACACTGAAGCTTTCTTT
NA	TRBV4-2	TRBJ2-7	TRBD1	CASSRGTGQGPSSSRSSYEQYF	TGTGCCAGCAGCCGCGGGACAGGGCAGGGTCCGTCGAGCTCTAGGAGCTCCTACGAGCAGTACTTC
NA	TRBV6-5	TRBJ2-3	NA	CASSYSRGTVDTQYF	TGTGCCAGCAGTTACTCGAGGGGGACGGTCGATACGCAGTATTTT
NA	TRBV7-2	TRBJ2-1	TRBD2	CASSLAGDYLYPYNEQFF	TGTGCCAGCAGCTTAGCGGGGGACTACTTATACCCCTACAATGAGCAGTTCTTC
NA	TRBV5-1	TRBJ2-5	NA	CASSQGSGETQYF	TGCGCCAGCTCGCAGGGAAGTGGAGAGACCCAGTACTTC
NA	TRBV15	TRBJ2-3	TRBD2	CATSWDYTDTQYF	TGTGCCACCAGCTGGGACTACACAGATACGCAGTATTTT
NA	TRBV24-1	TRBJ2-5	NA	CATSAGQKSQETQYF	TGTGCCACCTCGGCGGGACAGAAGAGTCAAGAGACCCAGTACTTC
NA	TRBV6-4	TRBJ2-7	TRBD2	CASSREASGGYEQYF	TGTGCCAGCAGCCGCGAGGCTAGCGGGGGCTACGAGCAGTACTTC
NA	TRBV4-3	TRBJ2-2	TRBD2	CASSQDTSGGASTGELFF	TGCGCCAGCAGCCAAGATACCAGCGGGGGGGCTAGTACCGGGGAGCTGTTTTTT
NA	TRBV6-6	TRBJ2-6	TRBD1	CASSHPPGTESSGANVLTF	TGTGCCAGCAGTCATCCCCCGGGGACAGAGAGCTCTGGGGCCAACGTCCTGACTTTC
NA	TRBV4-2	TRBJ1-1	TRBD1	CASSHPRGMGEAFF	TGTGCCAGCAGCCACCCCAGGGGGATGGGTGAAGCTTTCTTT
NA	TRBV18	TRBJ2-1	NA	CASSPGGDSYNEQFF	TGTGCCAGCTCACCAGGAGGCGACTCCTACAATGAGCAGTTCTTC
few	TRBV5-8	TRBJ1-2	TRBD1	CASSIGTGGAYGYTF	TGTGCCAGCAGCATCGGGACAGGGGGTGCCTATGGCTACACCTTC
NA	TRBV5-5	TRBJ1-3	NA	CASSLEAGPGNTIYF	TGTGCCAGCAGCTTGGAGGCAGGGCCTGGAAACACCATATATTTT
once	TRBV12-3/TRBV12-4	TRBJ1-3	NA	CAYSYSGNTIYF	TGTGCTTATTCGTACTCTGGAAACACCATATATTTT
NA	TRBV18	TRBJ1-5	NA	CASSSSEAAYQPQHF	TGTGCCAGCTCCTCGAGCGAGGCAGCATATCAGCCCCAGCATTTT
once	TRBV28	TRBJ1-1	NA	CASSSSTGSPAEAFF	NA
NA	TRBV29-1	TRBJ2-7	TRBD2	CSVELAGDEQYF	TGCAGCGTTGAACTAGCGGGAGACGAGCAGTACTTC
NA	TRBV28	TRBJ1-3	TRBD1	CASSSGQGASGNTIYF	TGTGCCAGCAGTTCCGGACAGGGGGCGTCAGGAAACACCATATATTTT
NA	TRBV5-4	TRBJ1-2	NA	CASSLGVEGSGIYGYTF	TGTGCCAGCAGCTTGGGGGTCGAGGGTTCGGGGATCTATGGCTACACCTTC
NA	TRBV7-9	TRBJ2-3	NA	CASSSPLARTDTQYF	TGTGCCAGCAGCTCCCCTTTGGCCCGCACAGATACGCAGTATTTT
NA	TRBV7-9	TRBJ2-3	NA	CASSSTGETDTQYF	TGTGCCAGCAGCTCCACGGGGGAAACAGATACGCAGTATTTT
NA	TRBV5-4	TRBJ2-7	NA	CASRLTGSYEQYF	TGTGCCAGCAGGTTGACTGGTAGCTACGAGCAGTACTTC
NA	TRBV27	TRBJ1-2	NA	CASSDTGSRGYTF	TGTGCCAGCAGCGATACAGGGTCCCGCGGCTACACCTTC